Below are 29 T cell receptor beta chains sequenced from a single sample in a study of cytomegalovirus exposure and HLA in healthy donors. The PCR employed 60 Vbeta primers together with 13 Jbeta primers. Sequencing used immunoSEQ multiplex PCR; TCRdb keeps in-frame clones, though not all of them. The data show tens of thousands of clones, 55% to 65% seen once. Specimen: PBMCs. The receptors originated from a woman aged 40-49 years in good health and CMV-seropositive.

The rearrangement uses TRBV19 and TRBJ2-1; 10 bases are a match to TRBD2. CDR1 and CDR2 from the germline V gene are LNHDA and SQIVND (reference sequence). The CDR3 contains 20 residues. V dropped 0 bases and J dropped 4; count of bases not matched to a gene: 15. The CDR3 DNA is TGTGCCAGTAGTATAGAGGGGAATCTAGCGGGGGAACAGGTTTACAATGAGCAGTTCTTC. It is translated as CASSIEGNLAGEQVYNEQFF.

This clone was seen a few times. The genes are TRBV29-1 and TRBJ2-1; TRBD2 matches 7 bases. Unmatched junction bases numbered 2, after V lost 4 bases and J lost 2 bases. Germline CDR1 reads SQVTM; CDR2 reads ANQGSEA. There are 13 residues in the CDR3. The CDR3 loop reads CSVALAAYNEQFF. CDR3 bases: TGCAGCGTTGCGCTAGCGGCCTACAATGAGCAGTTCTTC.

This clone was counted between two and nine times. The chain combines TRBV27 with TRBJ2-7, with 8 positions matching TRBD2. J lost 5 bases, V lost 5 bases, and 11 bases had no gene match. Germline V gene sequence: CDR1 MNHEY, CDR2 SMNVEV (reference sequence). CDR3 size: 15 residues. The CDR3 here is CASSISGNLGNEQYF. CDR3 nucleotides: TGTGCCAGCAGTATTAGCGGGAACCTGGGTAACGAGCAGTACTTC.

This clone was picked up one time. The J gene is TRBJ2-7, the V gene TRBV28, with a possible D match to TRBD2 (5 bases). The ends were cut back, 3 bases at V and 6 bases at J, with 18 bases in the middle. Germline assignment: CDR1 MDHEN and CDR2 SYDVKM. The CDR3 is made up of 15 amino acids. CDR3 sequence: CASSFSSAPAGEQYF. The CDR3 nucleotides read TGTGCCAGCAGTTTCTCTTCTGCGCCGGCGGGCGAGCAGTACTTC.

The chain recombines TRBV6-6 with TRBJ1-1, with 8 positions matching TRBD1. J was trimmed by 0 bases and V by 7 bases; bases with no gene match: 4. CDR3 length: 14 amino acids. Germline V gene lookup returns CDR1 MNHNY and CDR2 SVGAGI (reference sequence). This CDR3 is CASIRQGMNTEAFF. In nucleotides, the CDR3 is TGTGCCAGCATCCGACAGGGGATGAACACTGAAGCTTTCTTT.

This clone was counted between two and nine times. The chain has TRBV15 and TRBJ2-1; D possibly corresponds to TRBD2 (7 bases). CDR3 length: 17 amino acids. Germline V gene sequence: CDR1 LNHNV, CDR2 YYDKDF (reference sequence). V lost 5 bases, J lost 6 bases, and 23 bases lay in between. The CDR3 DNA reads TGTGCCACCAGCGGCCAAATACAGGGATTAGCGGGCAATGAGCAGTTCTTC. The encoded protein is CATSGQIQGLAGNEQFF.

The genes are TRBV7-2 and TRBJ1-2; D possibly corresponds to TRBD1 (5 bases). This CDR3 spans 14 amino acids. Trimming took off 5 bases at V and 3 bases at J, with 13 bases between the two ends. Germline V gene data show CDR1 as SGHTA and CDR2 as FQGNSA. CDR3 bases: TGTGCCAGCAGCCCCTCTTCGGGGGACTATGGCTACACCTTC. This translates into CASSPSSGDYGYTF.

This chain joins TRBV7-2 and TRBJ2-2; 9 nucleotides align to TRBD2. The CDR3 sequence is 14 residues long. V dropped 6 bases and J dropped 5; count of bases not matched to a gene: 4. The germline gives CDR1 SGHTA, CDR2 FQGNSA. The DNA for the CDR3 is TGTGCCAGCAGTAGCGGGAGTCGAACCGGGGAGCTGTTTTTT. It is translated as CASSSGSRTGELFF.

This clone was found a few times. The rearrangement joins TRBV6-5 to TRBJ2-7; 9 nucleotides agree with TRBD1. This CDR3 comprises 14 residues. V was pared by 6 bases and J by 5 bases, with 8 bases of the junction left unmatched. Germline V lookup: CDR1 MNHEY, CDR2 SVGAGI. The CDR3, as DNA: TGTGCCAGCAGGCCCGGACAGGGGCGGGACGAGCAGTACTTC. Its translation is CASRPGQGRDEQYF.

The CDR3 here is CASSLVYRGRTDTQYF. The CDR3 DNA reads TGTGCCAGCAGCTTAGTGTACAGGGGGCGTACAGATACGCAGTATTTT. This chain uses TRBV7-6 with TRBJ2-3, with 9 nucleotides matching TRBD1. Germline values: CDR1 SGHVS, CDR2 FNYEAQ. V shed 1 base, J shed 3 bases, and the junction held 5 bases outside the gene matches. This CDR3 contains 16 residues.

CDR3 protein: CASSLGERTYGYTF. Here the CDR3 DNA reads TGCGCCAGCAGCTTGGGGGAGAGGACCTATGGCTACACCTTC. This chain joins TRBV5-1 and TRBJ1-2; D is ambiguous. V shed 0 bases and J shed 4 bases, with 10 bases lying between them. The CDR3 covers 14 residues. The germline V gene has CDR1 SGHRS and CDR2 YFSETQ.

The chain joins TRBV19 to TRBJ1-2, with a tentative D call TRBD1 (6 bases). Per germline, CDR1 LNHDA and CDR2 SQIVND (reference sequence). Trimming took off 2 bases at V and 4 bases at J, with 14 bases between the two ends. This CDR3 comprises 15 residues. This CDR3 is CASSISGDRLYGYTF. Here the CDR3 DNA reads TGTGCCAGTAGTATATCAGGGGACCGTCTCTATGGCTACACCTTC.

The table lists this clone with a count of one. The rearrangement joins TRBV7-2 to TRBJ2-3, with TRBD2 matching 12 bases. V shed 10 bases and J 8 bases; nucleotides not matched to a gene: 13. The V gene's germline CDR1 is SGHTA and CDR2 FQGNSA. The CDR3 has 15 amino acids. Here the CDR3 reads CATRLTSGSDGTQYF. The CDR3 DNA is TGTGCCACCAGATTGACTAGCGGGAGTGATGGTACGCAGTATTTT.

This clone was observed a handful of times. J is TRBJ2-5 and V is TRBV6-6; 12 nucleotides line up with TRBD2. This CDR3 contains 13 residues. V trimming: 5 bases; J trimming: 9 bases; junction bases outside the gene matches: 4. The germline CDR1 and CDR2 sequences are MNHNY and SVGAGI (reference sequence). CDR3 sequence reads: CASSPGTSGPQYF. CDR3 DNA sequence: TGTGCCAGCAGTCCCGGGACTAGCGGGCCCCAGTACTTC.

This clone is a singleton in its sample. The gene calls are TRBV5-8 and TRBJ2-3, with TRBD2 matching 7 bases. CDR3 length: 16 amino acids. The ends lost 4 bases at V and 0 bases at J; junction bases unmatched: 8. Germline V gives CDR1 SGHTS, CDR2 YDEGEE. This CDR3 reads CASSLGRRGSTDTQYF. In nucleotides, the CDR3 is TGTGCCAGCAGCCTTGGAAGGCGGGGGAGCACAGATACGCAGTATTTT.

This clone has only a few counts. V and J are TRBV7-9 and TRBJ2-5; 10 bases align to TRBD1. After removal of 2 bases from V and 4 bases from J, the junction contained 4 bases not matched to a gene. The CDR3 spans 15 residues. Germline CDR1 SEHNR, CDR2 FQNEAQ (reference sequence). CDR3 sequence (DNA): TGTGCCAGCAGCTTAATGACAGGGGGCGGAGAGACCCAGTACTTC. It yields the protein CASSLMTGGGETQYF.

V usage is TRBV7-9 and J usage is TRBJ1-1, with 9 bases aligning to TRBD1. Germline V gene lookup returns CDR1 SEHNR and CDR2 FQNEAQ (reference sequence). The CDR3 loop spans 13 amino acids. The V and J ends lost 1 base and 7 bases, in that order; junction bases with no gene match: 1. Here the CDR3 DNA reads TGTGCCAGCAGCTTAGGGACAGGGGATGAAGCTTTCTTT. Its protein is CASSLGTGDEAFF.

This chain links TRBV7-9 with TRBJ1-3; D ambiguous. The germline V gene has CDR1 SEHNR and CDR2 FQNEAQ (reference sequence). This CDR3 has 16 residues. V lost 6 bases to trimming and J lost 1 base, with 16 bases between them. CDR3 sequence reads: CASRVEKGGSGNTIYF. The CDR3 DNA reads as TGTGCCAGCAGGGTAGAAAAGGGAGGATCTGGAAACACCATATATTTT.

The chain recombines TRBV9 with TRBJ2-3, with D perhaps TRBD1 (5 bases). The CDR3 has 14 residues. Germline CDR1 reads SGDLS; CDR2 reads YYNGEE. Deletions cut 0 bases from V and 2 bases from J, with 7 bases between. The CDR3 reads CASSVGQSTDTQYF. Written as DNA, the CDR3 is TGTGCCAGCAGCGTAGGACAGTCCACAGATACGCAGTATTTT.

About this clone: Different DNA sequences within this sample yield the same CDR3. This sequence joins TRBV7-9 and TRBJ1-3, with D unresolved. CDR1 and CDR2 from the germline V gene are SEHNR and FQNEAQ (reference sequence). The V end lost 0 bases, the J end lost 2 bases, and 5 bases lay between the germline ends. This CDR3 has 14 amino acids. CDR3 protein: CASSLAGAGNTIYF. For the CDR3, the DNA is TGTGCCAGCAGCTTAGCCGGGGCTGGAAACACCATATATTTT.

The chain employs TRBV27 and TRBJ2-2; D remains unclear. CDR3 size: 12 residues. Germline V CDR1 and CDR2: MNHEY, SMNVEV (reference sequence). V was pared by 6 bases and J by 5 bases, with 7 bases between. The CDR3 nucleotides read TGTGCCAGCAGGCCCGGGACCGGGGAGCTGTTTTTT. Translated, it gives CASRPGTGELFF.

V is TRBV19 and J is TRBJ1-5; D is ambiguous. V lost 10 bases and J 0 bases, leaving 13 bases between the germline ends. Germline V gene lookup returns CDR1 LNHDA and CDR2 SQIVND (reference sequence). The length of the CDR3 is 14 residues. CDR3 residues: CATTEHLSNQPQHF. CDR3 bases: TGTGCCACCACAGAACACCTTAGCAATCAGCCCCAGCATTTT.

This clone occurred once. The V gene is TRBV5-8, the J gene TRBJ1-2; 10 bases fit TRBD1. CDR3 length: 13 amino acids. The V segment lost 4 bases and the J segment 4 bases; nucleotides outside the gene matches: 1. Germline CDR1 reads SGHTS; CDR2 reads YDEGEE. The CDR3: CASSRDRGYGYTF. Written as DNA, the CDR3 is TGTGCCAGCAGCCGGGACAGGGGCTATGGCTACACCTTC.

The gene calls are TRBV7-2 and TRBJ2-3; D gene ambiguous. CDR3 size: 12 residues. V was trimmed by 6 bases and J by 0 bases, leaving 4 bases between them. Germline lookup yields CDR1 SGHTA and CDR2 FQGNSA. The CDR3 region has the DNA TGTGCCAGCAGACTAAGCACAGATACGCAGTATTTT. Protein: CASRLSTDTQYF.

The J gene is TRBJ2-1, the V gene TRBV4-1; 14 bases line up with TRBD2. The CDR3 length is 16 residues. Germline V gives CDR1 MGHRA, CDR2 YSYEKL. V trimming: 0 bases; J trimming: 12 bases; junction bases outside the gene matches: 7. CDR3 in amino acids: CASSQETSGGVRRQFF. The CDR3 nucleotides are TGCGCCAGCAGCCAAGAGACTAGCGGGGGGGTCAGAAGGCAGTTCTTC.

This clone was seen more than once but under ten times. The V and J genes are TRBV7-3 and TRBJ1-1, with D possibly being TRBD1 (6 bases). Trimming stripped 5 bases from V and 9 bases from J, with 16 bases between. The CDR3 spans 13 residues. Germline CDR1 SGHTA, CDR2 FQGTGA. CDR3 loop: CASSPQGGVKAFF. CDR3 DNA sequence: TGTGCCAGCAGCCCCCAAGGGGGAGTTAAAGCTTTCTTT.

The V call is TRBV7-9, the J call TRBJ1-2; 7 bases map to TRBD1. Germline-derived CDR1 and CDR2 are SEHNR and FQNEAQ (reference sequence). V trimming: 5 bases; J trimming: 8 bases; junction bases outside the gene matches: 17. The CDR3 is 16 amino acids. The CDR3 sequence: CASSPPGQRTILGYTF. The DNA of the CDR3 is TGTGCCAGCAGCCCGCCGGGACAGCGAACTATTTTAGGCTACACCTTC. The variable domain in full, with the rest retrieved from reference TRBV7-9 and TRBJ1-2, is DTGVSQNPRHKITKRGQNVTFRCDPISEHNRLYWYRQTLGQGPEFLTYFQNEAQLEKSRLLSDRFSAERPKGSFSTLEIQRTEQGDSAMYLCASSPPGQRTILGYTFGSGTRLTVV.

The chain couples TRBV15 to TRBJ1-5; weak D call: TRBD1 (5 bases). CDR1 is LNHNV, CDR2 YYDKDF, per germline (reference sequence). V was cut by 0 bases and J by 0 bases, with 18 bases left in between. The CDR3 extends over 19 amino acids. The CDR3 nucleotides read TGTGCCACCAGCAGAGATCCGCGGGAGACAGTTTATAGCAATCAGCCCCAGCATTTT. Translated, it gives CATSRDPRETVYSNQPQHF.

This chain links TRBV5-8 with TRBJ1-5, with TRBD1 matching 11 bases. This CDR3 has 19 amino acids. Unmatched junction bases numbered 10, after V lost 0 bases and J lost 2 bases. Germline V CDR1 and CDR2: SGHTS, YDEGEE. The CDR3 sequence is CASSLGRTGGAFGNQPQHF. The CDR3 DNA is TGTGCCAGCAGCTTGGGTAGGACAGGGGGCGCGTTCGGCAATCAGCCCCAGCATTTT.